This is a list of T cell receptor beta chains from one sample in a study of response to subunit inactivated influenza vaccine. TCRdb used MiXCR to reprocess the RT-PCR reads, holding one entry per CDR3 protein. The table includes 400,000 to 650,000 distinct CDR3 sequences, 6.5% to 8% detected once. Sequenced material: PBMCs from blood, taken roughly 24 months after vaccination. Every receptor here comes from a man between 50 and 69 years old who received an inactivated influenza vaccine. CDR3s include the opening cysteine and the closing phenylalanine or tryptophan. D genes are given only for firm matches. Some rows mark clone size as missing; the rest say once, few, many or name a class of expanded clone.

clone_size: NA; j_call: TRBJ2-1; d_call: TRBD2; v_call: TRBV20-1; cdr3_aa: CSASGGPFHEQFF; cdr3_nt: TGCAGTGCCAGCGGGGGGCCTTTCCATGAGCAGTTCTTC
clone_size: NA; j_call: TRBJ1-6; d_call: NA; v_call: TRBV13; cdr3_aa: CASMRHDNSPLHF; cdr3_nt: TGTGCCAGCATGCGACACGATAATTCACCCCTCCACTTT
clone_size: few; j_call: TRBJ1-1; d_call: TRBD1; v_call: TRBV12-3/TRBV12-4; cdr3_aa: CASNPSTGGTEAFF; cdr3_nt: TGTGCCAGCAACCCTTCGACAGGGGGAACTGAAGCTTTCTTT
clone_size: NA; j_call: TRBJ1-2; d_call: NA; v_call: TRBV2; cdr3_aa: CASSVVQGGYTF; cdr3_nt: TGTGCCAGCAGTGTAGTCCAGGGCGGCTACACCTTC
clone_size: NA; j_call: TRBJ2-3; d_call: NA; v_call: TRBV7-2; cdr3_aa: CASSSPGGRVTDTQYF; cdr3_nt: TGTGCCAGCAGCTCCCCCGGGGGCAGGGTGACAGATACGCAGTATTTT
clone_size: few; j_call: TRBJ2-7; d_call: NA; v_call: TRBV7-6; cdr3_aa: CASSWGTRDAAYEQYF; cdr3_nt: TGTGCCAGCAGCTGGGGAACCCGGGACGCAGCCTACGAGCAGTACTTC
clone_size: NA; j_call: TRBJ2-7; d_call: TRBD1; v_call: TRBV9; cdr3_aa: CASSVDTGGYEQYF; cdr3_nt: TGTGCCAGCAGCGTAGATACAGGGGGCTACGAGCAGTACTTC
clone_size: many; j_call: TRBJ2-3; d_call: TRBD1; v_call: TRBV5-1; cdr3_aa: CASSFGHGQADTQYF; cdr3_nt: TGCGCCAGCAGCTTTGGACACGGACAGGCAGATACGCAGTATTTT
clone_size: few; j_call: TRBJ2-7; d_call: TRBD2; v_call: TRBV5-1; cdr3_aa: CASRPAASGGSYEQYF; cdr3_nt: TGCGCCAGCAGGCCTGCGGCCTCGGGGGGTTCCTACGAGCAGTACTTC
clone_size: NA; j_call: TRBJ2-7; d_call: TRBD1; v_call: TRBV7-9; cdr3_aa: CASSHIQTGVVYEQYF; cdr3_nt: TGTGCCAGCAGCCATATTCAGACAGGGGTAGTCTACGAGCAGTACTTC
clone_size: NA; j_call: TRBJ2-1; d_call: NA; v_call: TRBV7-9; cdr3_aa: CASSHGGRYNEQFF; cdr3_nt: TGTGCCAGCAGCCACGGGGGCAGGTACAATGAGCAGTTCTTC
clone_size: NA; j_call: TRBJ2-5; d_call: NA; v_call: TRBV4-2; cdr3_aa: CASSQDAGTQYF; cdr3_nt: TGTGCCAGCAGCCAAGACGCGGGGACCCAGTACTTC
clone_size: NA; j_call: TRBJ2-3; d_call: NA; v_call: TRBV29-1; cdr3_aa: CSVEPRLTPRDSQYF; cdr3_nt: TGCAGCGTAGAACCTAGATTAACCCCAAGGGATTCGCAGTATTTT
clone_size: few; j_call: TRBJ2-3; d_call: TRBD2; v_call: TRBV5-1; cdr3_aa: CATSSGRRTDTQYF; cdr3_nt: TGCGCCACCTCCAGCGGGAGACGGACAGATACGCAGTATTTT
clone_size: many; j_call: TRBJ1-2; d_call: TRBD1; v_call: TRBV6-6; cdr3_aa: CASSYSNSGGITF; cdr3_nt: TGTGCCAGCAGTTACTCGAATTCAGGGGGAATAACCTTC
clone_size: many; j_call: TRBJ2-1; d_call: NA; v_call: TRBV18; cdr3_aa: CASSGQRLNEQFF; cdr3_nt: TGTGCCAGCTCGGGCCAACGGCTCAATGAGCAGTTCTTC
clone_size: NA; j_call: TRBJ2-5; d_call: NA; v_call: TRBV12-3/TRBV12-4; cdr3_aa: CAGSPLRETQYF; cdr3_nt: TGTGCCGGCAGTCCCCTTAGGGAGACCCAGTACTTC
clone_size: many; j_call: TRBJ1-5; d_call: NA; v_call: TRBV20-1; cdr3_aa: CSAKVGGMVNQPQHF; cdr3_nt: TGCAGTGCTAAAGTGGGAGGGATGGTCAATCAGCCCCAGCATTTT
clone_size: NA; j_call: TRBJ2-7; d_call: NA; v_call: TRBV27; cdr3_aa: CASSSLRAHEQYF; cdr3_nt: TGTGCCAGCAGTTCCTTGAGGGCTCACGAGCAGTACTTC
clone_size: many; j_call: TRBJ1-2; d_call: NA; v_call: TRBV7-9; cdr3_aa: CASSFAARGTYGYTF; cdr3_nt: TGTGCCAGCAGCTTTGCCGCCAGGGGAACCTATGGCTACACCTTC
clone_size: few; j_call: TRBJ1-1; d_call: NA; v_call: TRBV6-6; cdr3_aa: CASRAGTTEAFF; cdr3_nt: TGTGCCAGCAGAGCCGGGACCACTGAAGCTTTCTTT
clone_size: NA; j_call: TRBJ1-1; d_call: TRBD1; v_call: TRBV7-2; cdr3_aa: CASSLGQASEAFF; cdr3_nt: TGTGCCAGCAGCCTCGGACAGGCATCTGAAGCTTTCTTT
clone_size: many; j_call: TRBJ2-1; d_call: TRBD1; v_call: TRBV18; cdr3_aa: CASSLDRGSSYNEQFF; cdr3_nt: TGTGCCAGCTCACTAGACAGGGGAAGCTCCTACAATGAGCAGTTCTTC
clone_size: few; j_call: TRBJ2-2; d_call: NA; v_call: TRBV9; cdr3_aa: CASSMQGAPNTGELFF; cdr3_nt: TGTGCCAGCAGCATGCAGGGTGCGCCGAACACCGGGGAGCTGTTTTTT
clone_size: NA; j_call: TRBJ2-5; d_call: TRBD2; v_call: TRBV20-1; cdr3_aa: CSASTPGTSGDGTQYF; cdr3_nt: TGCAGTGCTTCCACCCCCGGGACTAGCGGAGACGGGACCCAGTACTTC
clone_size: many; j_call: TRBJ2-2; d_call: NA; v_call: TRBV12-3/TRBV12-4; cdr3_aa: CASSLRGEAGELFF; cdr3_nt: TGTGCCAGCAGTTTAAGGGGAGAGGCCGGGGAGCTGTTTTTT
clone_size: few; j_call: TRBJ2-2; d_call: NA; v_call: TRBV6-1; cdr3_aa: CASTRTISPQELFF; cdr3_nt: TGTGCCAGCACTAGGACTATATCGCCCCAGGAGCTGTTTTTT
clone_size: few; j_call: TRBJ2-5; d_call: NA; v_call: TRBV9; cdr3_aa: CASSVAGTGGETQYF; cdr3_nt: TGTGCCAGCAGCGTAGCTGGTACAGGCGGTGAGACCCAGTACTTC
clone_size: NA; j_call: TRBJ2-5; d_call: NA; v_call: TRBV5-1; cdr3_aa: CASSLGLSLQETQYF; cdr3_nt: TGCGCCAGCAGCTTGGGACTATCCTTACAAGAGACCCAGTACTTC
clone_size: NA; j_call: TRBJ1-3; d_call: TRBD1; v_call: TRBV12-3/TRBV12-4; cdr3_aa: CASSPWDRIYF; cdr3_nt: TGTGCCAGCAGTCCCTGGGACAGGATATATTTT
clone_size: NA; j_call: TRBJ1-2; d_call: TRBD1; v_call: TRBV7-9; cdr3_aa: CASSLASGGYGYTF; cdr3_nt: TGTGCCAGCAGCTTAGCGTCAGGGGGCTATGGCTACACCTTC
clone_size: NA; j_call: TRBJ1-2; d_call: NA; v_call: TRBV5-1; cdr3_aa: CASSLAAAAKGYTF; cdr3_nt: TGCGCCAGCAGCTTGGCAGCAGCGGCAAAGGGCTACACCTTC
clone_size: few; j_call: TRBJ1-4; d_call: TRBD1; v_call: TRBV11-2; cdr3_aa: CASSTVTQGVWPKLFF; cdr3_nt: TGTGCCAGCAGCACAGTAACGCAGGGGGTTTGGCCAAAACTGTTTTTT
clone_size: NA; j_call: TRBJ2-3; d_call: TRBD2; v_call: TRBV11-3; cdr3_aa: CASSLSGLAGTSNTQYF; cdr3_nt: TGTGCCAGCAGCTTATCTGGGTTAGCGGGAACTTCAAATACGCAGTATTTT
clone_size: few; j_call: TRBJ1-1; d_call: NA; v_call: TRBV29-1; cdr3_aa: CSVETGGFEAFF; cdr3_nt: TGCAGCGTTGAGACTGGGGGCTTTGAAGCTTTCTTT
clone_size: many; j_call: TRBJ1-1; d_call: NA; v_call: TRBV20-1; cdr3_aa: CSARVSGRVYTEAFF; cdr3_nt: TGCAGTGCTAGAGTCTCGGGACGGGTCTACACTGAAGCTTTCTTT
clone_size: few; j_call: TRBJ2-7; d_call: NA; v_call: TRBV28; cdr3_aa: CASSTLWGSSYEQYF; cdr3_nt: TGTGCCAGCAGTACCTTGTGGGGGAGCTCCTACGAGCAGTACTTC
clone_size: few; j_call: TRBJ1-5; d_call: NA; v_call: TRBV6-1; cdr3_aa: CASSERSSRISNQPQHF; cdr3_nt: TGTGCCAGCAGTGAACGCTCCTCAAGGATTAGCAATCAGCCCCAGCATTTT
clone_size: many; j_call: TRBJ1-5; d_call: NA; v_call: TRBV12-3/TRBV12-4; cdr3_aa: CASSGGGWGNQPQHF; cdr3_nt: TGTGCCAGCAGTGGGGGTGGATGGGGCAATCAGCCCCAGCATTTT
clone_size: few; j_call: TRBJ2-5; d_call: TRBD1; v_call: TRBV7-2; cdr3_aa: CASSLGTGWETQYF; cdr3_nt: TGTGCCAGCAGCTTAGGGACAGGGTGGGAGACCCAGTACTTC
clone_size: many; j_call: TRBJ2-5; d_call: TRBD2; v_call: TRBV4-2; cdr3_aa: CASSQTSGKVETQYF; cdr3_nt: TGTGCCAGCAGCCAGACTAGCGGGAAGGTGGAGACCCAGTACTTC
clone_size: few; j_call: TRBJ1-2; d_call: NA; v_call: TRBV7-9; cdr3_aa: CASSRTSYGYTF; cdr3_nt: TGTGCCAGCAGCCGGACTAGTTATGGCTACACCTTC
clone_size: NA; j_call: TRBJ1-6; d_call: NA; v_call: TRBV19; cdr3_aa: CASSILGAGNSPLHF; cdr3_nt: TGTGCCAGTAGTATTTTGGGGGCCGGAAATTCACCCCTCCACTTT
clone_size: NA; j_call: TRBJ2-7; d_call: TRBD1; v_call: TRBV29-1; cdr3_aa: CSVEPQTGSSEQYF; cdr3_nt: TGCAGCGTTGAGCCACAGACAGGGTCCAGCGAGCAGTACTTC
clone_size: NA; j_call: TRBJ2-7; d_call: NA; v_call: TRBV18; cdr3_aa: CASSPGRISYEQYF; cdr3_nt: TGTGCCAGCTCGCCCGGACGGATCTCCTACGAGCAGTACTTC
clone_size: NA; j_call: TRBJ2-1; d_call: TRBD2; v_call: TRBV12-3/TRBV12-4; cdr3_aa: CASREHSGGGRNEQFF; cdr3_nt: TGTGCCAGCAGGGAACATAGCGGGGGAGGTCGGAATGAGCAGTTCTTC
clone_size: NA; j_call: TRBJ2-3; d_call: NA; v_call: TRBV12-3/TRBV12-4; cdr3_aa: CASGSGVSTDTQYF; cdr3_nt: TGTGCCAGCGGGTCGGGGGTGAGCACAGATACGCAGTATTTT
clone_size: few; j_call: TRBJ1-2; d_call: NA; v_call: TRBV25-1; cdr3_aa: CASSEFVGVDYGYTF; cdr3_nt: TGTGCCAGCAGTGAATTTGTAGGGGTGGACTATGGCTACACCTTC
clone_size: NA; j_call: TRBJ2-7; d_call: NA; v_call: TRBV4-2; cdr3_aa: CASSQVDRNYEQYF; cdr3_nt: TGTGCCAGCAGCCAAGTCGACAGGAACTACGAGCAGTACTTC
clone_size: NA; j_call: TRBJ2-2; d_call: NA; v_call: TRBV20-1; cdr3_aa: CSARDIDRQVTGELFF; cdr3_nt: TGCAGTGCTAGAGATATAGACAGACAAGTCACCGGGGAGCTGTTTTTT
clone_size: many; j_call: TRBJ1-1; d_call: NA; v_call: TRBV5-1; cdr3_aa: CASSGQVEGTEAFF; cdr3_nt: TGCGCCAGCAGCGGTCAGGTGGAAGGCACTGAAGCTTTCTTT
clone_size: many; j_call: TRBJ2-2; d_call: NA; v_call: TRBV10-3; cdr3_aa: CAIRGEVANTGELFF; cdr3_nt: TGTGCCATCAGAGGAGAGGTCGCGAACACCGGGGAGCTGTTTTTT
clone_size: few; j_call: TRBJ2-5; d_call: TRBD2; v_call: TRBV3-1; cdr3_aa: CASSQVLAGETQYF; cdr3_nt: TGTGCCAGCAGCCAAGTTCTAGCGGGAGAGACCCAGTACTTC
clone_size: few; j_call: TRBJ2-3; d_call: NA; v_call: TRBV4-1; cdr3_aa: CASSQLIGDTQYF; cdr3_nt: TGCGCCAGCAGCCAATTGATAGGGGATACGCAGTATTTT